These 16 T cell receptor beta chains originate from one sample sequenced in a study of cytomegalovirus exposure and HLA in healthy donors. Amplification used 60 Vbeta primers and 13 Jbeta primers. The table came from immunoSEQ multiplex PCR; TCRdb's copy has only in-frame clones and leaves some out. There are around 120,000 clones in the sample; 84% occur only once, and roughly 2.6% lies in the top ten. Sequenced input: PBMCs. The receptors here all came from a man aged 50 or older in good health and CMV-seronegative.

This clone appeared a single time. The chain carries TRBV9 and TRBJ2-7; TRBD1 agrees at 10 bases. V dropped 4 bases and J dropped 6; count of bases not matched to a gene: 13. The CDR3 is 16 residues long. Germline lookup yields CDR1 SGDLS and CDR2 YYNGEE. The DNA for the CDR3 is TGTGCCAGCAGCCCTAGCGGCGGGACAGGGGTCCGCGAGCAGTACTTC. Translating it yields CASSPSGGTGVREQYF.

This clone was recorded only once. The rearrangement links TRBV11-2 to TRBJ2-5; 8 bases match TRBD1. The ends lost 1 base at V and 4 bases at J; junction bases unmatched: 8. This CDR3 has 16 amino acids. The germline V gene has CDR1 SGHAT and CDR2 FQNNGV. The CDR3 here is CASSLGAGGSGETQYF. The CDR3 DNA reads TGTGCCAGCAGCTTAGGCGCAGGGGGCTCGGGAGAGACCCAGTACTTC.

The chain joins TRBV7-6 to TRBJ1-1; TRBD1 is a possible D gene (6 bases). The CDR3 length is 16 residues. The germline CDR1 and CDR2 sequences are SGHVS and FNYEAQ. Trimming left V 0 bases short and J 6 bases short, with 17 bases between. CDR3: CASSLAGGKVNAEAFF. The CDR3 DNA sequence: TGTGCCAGCAGCTTAGCTGGGGGCAAGGTTAACGCTGAAGCTTTCTTT.

This chain joins TRBV4-2 and TRBJ1-1, with a possible D match to TRBD1 (5 bases). This CDR3 is 14 amino acids long. V shed 6 bases and J shed 4 bases, with 15 bases lying between them. From germline, CDR1 is LGHNA and CDR2 YNFKEQ. The CDR3 region has the DNA TGTGCCAGCAGTGTCTCCGGGGGGATCACTGAAGCTTTCTTT. It is translated as CASSVSGGITEAFF.

V gene TRBV4-3 combines with J gene TRBJ1-6; 7 nucleotides agree with TRBD1. The CDR3 covers 16 residues. The germline CDR1 and CDR2 sequences are LGHNA and YSLEER. Germline trimming cut 4 bases from V and 3 bases from J; bases unmatched to any gene: 6. The CDR3 here is CASSPPDRCYNSPLHF. Here the CDR3 DNA reads TGCGCCAGCAGCCCCCCGGACAGGTGCTATAATTCACCCCTCCACTTT.

The chain links TRBV4-2 to TRBJ2-5; D perhaps matches TRBD2 (6 bases). V was pared by 2 bases and J by 5 bases, with 15 bases between. The CDR3 has 15 amino acids. CDR1 is LGHNA, CDR2 YNFKEQ, per germline. CDR3 DNA sequence: TGTGCCAGCAGCCAACGTAAGGGTGGGAGGGAGACCCAGTACTTC. Translation: CASSQRKGGRETQYF.

The CDR3 here is CASSQDSGGVNTQYF. CDR3 nucleotides: TGTGCCAGCAGCCAAGATAGCGGGGGGGTCAATACGCAGTATTTT. The chain has TRBV4-2 and TRBJ2-3; TRBD2 agrees at 11 bases. The CDR3 is 15 residues long. The V gene end was trimmed by 0 bases and the J gene end by 7 bases; junction bases not matched to a gene: 3. Germline V gene lookup returns CDR1 LGHNA and CDR2 YNFKEQ.

The chain recombines TRBV27 with TRBJ1-5; TRBD1 aligns across 9 bases. Germline V CDR1 and CDR2: MNHEY, SMNVEV (reference sequence). V shed 6 bases and J 6 bases; nucleotides not matched to a gene: 9. The length of the CDR3 is 15 residues. The CDR3 protein is CASSRTGGAGQPQHF. For the CDR3, the DNA is TGTGCCAGCAGCCGAACAGGGGGCGCAGGTCAGCCCCAGCATTTT.

This chain links TRBV7-9 with TRBJ1-3, with D uncertain. The CDR3 contains 15 residues. V was trimmed by 5 bases and J by 4 bases, leaving 15 bases between them. Germline V gives CDR1 SEHNR, CDR2 FQNEAQ (reference sequence). CDR3 loop: CASSGLGVKGNTIYF. In DNA form, the CDR3 reads TGTGCCAGCAGCGGGTTGGGAGTGAAGGGAAACACCATATATTTT.

On this clone: Its ends do not fully match the called genes, so a read error is possible. The J gene is TRBJ2-3, the V gene TRBV7-9, with unresolved D. The CDR3 is made up of 13 amino acids. CDR1 SEHNR and CDR2 FQNEAQ come from the germline V gene (reference sequence). The CDR3 protein is CSSSLVLTDTQYF. The CDR3 nucleotides read TGTTCCAGCAGCTTAGTCCTCACAGATACGCAGTATTTT.

This chain joins TRBV29-1 and TRBJ2-1; TRBD2 might be the D (7 bases). CDR1 SQVTM and CDR2 ANQGSEA come from the germline V gene. Trimming shortened V by 0 bases and J by 1 base, and 16 bases separated the two germline ends. This CDR3 region has 17 residues. The CDR3 bases are TGCAGCGTTGAAGATATCAGGCGGGGGCGTTCCTACAATGAGCAGTTCTTC. Translating gives CSVEDIRRGRSYNEQFF.

The V call is TRBV30, the J call TRBJ2-3, with D unclear. The germline V gene encodes CDR1 GTSNPN and CDR2 SVGIG (reference sequence). Deletions cut 1 base from V and 3 bases from J, with 8 bases between. This CDR3 spans 13 amino acids. For the CDR3, the DNA is TGTGCCTGGAGTGAGAGAGTGACAGATACGCAGTATTTT. Protein product: CAWSERVTDTQYF.

The rearrangement joins TRBV4-2 to TRBJ2-5, with TRBD2 matching over 13 bases. Germline assignment: CDR1 LGHNA and CDR2 YNFKEQ. V was clipped by 4 bases and J by 2 bases; unmatched bases: 4. This CDR3 has 16 amino acids. The chain's CDR3 is CASSLGTSGVQETQYF. The CDR3 DNA reads TGTGCCAGCAGCCTCGGGACTAGCGGGGTGCAAGAGACCCAGTACTTC.

The count of this clone is one. CDR3 nucleotides: TGTGCCAGCAGCTTAGTCCCCCGGGACAGGGGGAATCAGCCCCAGCATTTT. Protein sequence: CASSLVPRDRGNQPQHF. The gene calls are TRBV7-2 and TRBJ1-5; 11 positions match TRBD1. This CDR3 comprises 17 residues. The J segment lost 4 bases and the V segment lost 1 base, leaving 6 bases of the junction unmatched. The germline V gene has CDR1 SGHTA and CDR2 FQGNSA.

The J gene is TRBJ2-2, the V gene TRBV15; no definite D call. The V and J ends lost 5 bases and 0 bases respectively, with 10 bases between them. This CDR3 region has 15 residues. Germline loops: CDR1 LNHNV, CDR2 YYDKDF (reference sequence). The CDR3 loop reads CATSVGRSNTGELFF. DNA of the CDR3: TGTGCCACCAGCGTGGGCAGATCGAACACCGGGGAGCTGTTTTTT. Filled out from reference TRBV15 and TRBJ2-2, the complete variable domain reads DAMVIQNPRYQVTQFGKPVTLSCSQTLNHNVMYWYQQKSSQAPKLLFHYYDKDFNNEADTPDNFQSRRPNTSFCFLDIRSPGLGDTAMYLCATSVGRSNTGELFFGEGSRLTVL.

V and J are TRBV29-1 and TRBJ2-4; 8 nucleotides align to TRBD1. The CDR3 runs to 12 residues. V trimming: 7 bases; J trimming: 6 bases; junction bases outside the gene matches: 5. Germline-derived CDR1 and CDR2 are SQVTM and ANQGSEA. The CDR3 here is CSARGQGNIQYF. The CDR3 DNA follows: TGCAGCGCCAGAGGACAGGGAAACATTCAGTACTTC.